The following is a TCR beta chain sequence with its context. The data are from a study of T cell changes during pregnancy in multiple sclerosis. Measured with immunoSEQ multiplex PCR; TCRdb has only the in-frame clones, and not every one. Seen here are about 15,000 clones, 75% to 85% observed once, and the top ten hold about 17%. The CDR3 extends over 12 amino acids. Germline CDR1 reads MDHEN; CDR2 reads SYDVKM. The ends were cut back, 4 bases at V and 9 bases at J, with 10 bases in the middle. The clonotype was recovered from a female donor in good health, enrolled as a control in a pregnancy study. The V gene is TRBV28, the J gene TRBJ1-5; D is undetermined. The sample in question was CD8+ T cells from peripheral blood mononuclear cells, obtained after pregnancy. CDR3 bases: TGTGCCAGCAGTTCCTTCGAGTGGCCCCAGCATTTT. As protein: CASSSFEWPQHF.